This T cell receptor beta chain is from a study of shared clonotypes between healthy human individuals. V lost 1 base and J lost 4, with 11 bases in between. Germline V gene data show CDR1 as LNHNV and CDR2 as YYDKDF (reference sequence). The CDR3 is 15 amino acids. This table comes from immunoSEQ multiplex PCR, and its TCRdb copy is limited to in-frame clones, with some not included. The sample lists roughly 700,000 clones, under 80% occurring once. Source material: memory CD4+ T cells sorted from blood. Subset indicated: CD45RA-negative fraction. The rearrangement links TRBV15 to TRBJ1-5, with D possibly matching TRBD1 (6 bases). This clonotype was sampled from a woman in her thirties in good health. CDR3 DNA: TGTGCCACCAGCAGAGCCGGGACAACTAATCAGCCCCAGCATTTT. This gives the protein CATSRAGTTNQPQHF.